The 12 T cell receptor beta chains presented below share a single source sample, sequenced in a study of cytomegalovirus exposure and HLA in healthy donors. 13 Jbeta primers and 60 Vbeta primers were used for the PCR. Assay: immunoSEQ multiplex PCR; the TCRdb copy retains only in-frame clones and omits some. Of 100,000 to 150,000 clones listed, roughly 78% are singletons. Sequencing was performed on PBMCs. The receptors shown here come from a man aged 35 to 55 in good health and CMV-seronegative.

This rearrangement joins TRBV11-2 to TRBJ2-3, with 9 bases lining up with TRBD1. CDR3 length: 15 amino acids. CDR1 is SGHAT, CDR2 FQNNGV, per germline. J gave up 3 bases and V 5 bases, and 6 bases lay outside the gene matches. The CDR3 nucleotides are TGTGCCAGCAGCCCGGACAGGGGACGGACAGATACGCAGTATTTT. Amino acids: CASSPDRGRTDTQYF.

The J gene is TRBJ2-2, the V gene TRBV5-1, with 7 positions matching TRBD1. CDR1 and CDR2 from the germline V gene are SGHRS and YFSETQ. The CDR3 contains 14 residues. Losses at the gene ends were 1 base for V and 4 bases for J; bases not matched to a gene: 1. The CDR3 loop is CASSLNRGTGELFF. The CDR3 DNA reads as TGCGCCAGCAGCTTGAACAGGGGCACCGGGGAGCTGTTTTTT.

The CDR3 DNA reads as TGTGCCAGCAGCAAAGTGCGGTTACAACCTAGCACAGATACGCAGTATTTT. Amino acid sequence: CASSKVRLQPSTDTQYF. The V and J genes are TRBV21-1 and TRBJ2-3; the table assigns TRBD2, which was not confirmed against the DNA. TRBV21-1 is marked as a pseudogene. The CDR3 has 17 amino acids.

V is TRBV2 and J is TRBJ1-5; tentatively, D is TRBD1 (5 bases). This CDR3 contains 15 residues. V was trimmed by 0 bases and J by 6 bases, leaving 12 bases between them. CDR1 SNHLY and CDR2 FYNNEI come from the germline V gene. The CDR3 region has the DNA TGTGCCAGCAGTGAAGCAAAGGGAGGGGCTCAGCCCCAGCATTTT. It encodes CASSEAKGGAQPQHF.

This clone was seen more than once but under ten times. The genes are TRBV9 and TRBJ2-7, with TRBD1 matching over 9 bases. The trim removed 4 bases at V and 2 bases at J, leaving 10 bases unmatched. The CDR3 contains 16 residues. CDR1 is SGDLS, CDR2 YYNGEE, per germline. DNA for the CDR3: TGTGCCAGCAGCTCATCGACAGGGGGAACTACCTACGAGCAGTACTTC. Protein product: CASSSSTGGTTYEQYF.

The rearrangement links TRBV19 to TRBJ2-5, with a possible D match to TRBD1 (7 bases). CDR3 size: 11 residues. The germline V gene has CDR1 LNHDA and CDR2 SQIVND (reference sequence). V was cut by 9 bases and J by 6 bases, with 11 bases left in between. The CDR3 bases are TGTGCCAGCGGGGGACAGAAGACCCAGTACTTC. It specifies CASGGQKTQYF.

Here the CDR3 reads CATMTGERAVTQYF. DNA for the CDR3: TGTGCCACCATGACCGGGGAACGGGCCGTGACCCAGTACTTC. This chain links TRBV10-3 with TRBJ2-5, with D perhaps TRBD2 (5 bases). Germline V CDR1 and CDR2: ENHRY, SYGVKD. V lost 10 bases and J 7 bases, leaving 22 bases between the germline ends. CDR3 length equals 14 residues.

The CDR3 DNA sequence: TGCAGCGTCCCAGGACAGGGAGACGAGCAGTACTTC. It codes for CSVPGQGDEQYF. The chain combines TRBV29-1 with TRBJ2-7; 8 bases fit TRBD1. The CDR3 has 12 residues. Germline CDR1 SQVTM, CDR2 ANQGSEA. The V and J ends lost 6 bases and 5 bases, in that order; junction bases with no gene match: 6.

The rearrangement joins TRBV30 to TRBJ2-7; TRBD1 is a possible D gene (6 bases). Trimming shortened V by 4 bases and J by 2 bases, and 24 bases separated the two germline ends. CDR3 size: 17 residues. Germline CDR1 reads GTSNPN; CDR2 reads SVGIG (reference sequence). CDR3 residues: CAWILAPPQGAPYEQYF. DNA of the CDR3: TGTGCCTGGATCCTAGCCCCTCCACAGGGCGCCCCCTACGAGCAGTACTTC. The entire variable domain, with the rest obtained from reference TRBV30 and TRBJ2-7, is as follows: SQTIHQWPATLVQPVGSPLSLECTVEGTSNPNLYWYRQAAGRGLQLLFYSVGIGQISSEVPQNLSASRPQDRQFILSSKKLLLSDSGFYLCAWILAPPQGAPYEQYFGPGTRLTVT.

The rearrangement joins TRBV6-4 to TRBJ2-6, with 9 nucleotides matching TRBD2. The CDR3 consists of 15 residues. V lost 7 bases and J lost 2; bases outside the gene matches: 3. CDR1 is MRHNA and CDR2 is SNTAGT in the germline V gene. The CDR3 bases are TGTGCCAGCACTAGCGGGGTTCCTGGGGCCAACGTCCTGACTTTC. As protein: CASTSGVPGANVLTF.

The chain has TRBV6-5 and TRBJ2-2; a weak D match, TRBD1 (5 bases). Deletions cut 6 bases from V and 6 bases from J, with 11 bases between. Germline CDR1 and CDR2: MNHEY and SVGAGI. The CDR3 sequence is 13 residues long. For the CDR3, the DNA is TGTGCCAGCAGCCAGGGATGGGCCGGGGAGCTGTTTTTT. It translates to CASSQGWAGELFF.

The chain has TRBV7-9 and TRBJ2-7; 10 bases line up with TRBD1. Germline V lookup: CDR1 SEHNR, CDR2 FQNEAQ (reference sequence). The CDR3 loop spans 17 amino acids. V lost 1 base to trimming and J lost 1 base; unmatched junction nucleotides: 7. Here the CDR3 reads CASSLVLSGQGSYEQYF. The CDR3 coding sequence is TGTGCCAGCAGCTTAGTATTGTCGGGACAGGGGTCCTACGAGCAGTACTTC.